This TCR beta chain was obtained from a study of T cells in localized non-small cell lung cancer. Study-level points and caveats: With higher T cell density in blood came longer overall survival.

CDR3 size: 12 residues. V was pared by 0 bases and J by 6 bases, with 3 bases between. CDR1 and CDR2 (germline): MNHEY, SVGAGI. Assay: immunoSEQ multiplex PCR; the TCRdb copy retains only in-frame clones and omits some. The table has approximately 43,000 clones, 88% seen once. Concerning this clone: Antigen: not known.

This TCR came from a female donor older than 55 with stage I squamous cell lung carcinoma. Here the sequenced sample was peripheral blood, taken before any cancer treatment. The chain employs TRBV6-5 and TRBJ2-1; D is unclear. CDR3 in amino acids: CASSYSGNEQFF. The CDR3 nucleotides are TGTGCCAGCAGTTACTCGGGCAATGAGCAGTTCTTC.